This TCR beta chain came from a study of early T cells in non-severe SARS-CoV-2 infection. Across the study: Sequencing was performed on bulk RNA from unsorted whole blood, leaving chains unpaired.

V shed 1 base, J shed 7 bases, and the junction held 5 bases outside the gene matches. This CDR3 is built from 14 residues. Germline V gene lookup returns CDR1 MGHRA and CDR2 YSYEKL. This clonotype was found a few times. Its specificity is unknown. Unique molecular identifier tags were affixed to discrete cDNA molecules. TCRdb fed the 5' RACE reads into MiXCR, producing one record per CDR3 protein. Of fewer than 100,000 distinct CDR3 sequences in the sample, over 9% were seen once. Points from the study as a whole: Matching against VDJdb likely underestimated virus-specific expansions, favoring anti-spike CD8.

Sequences were obtained from whole blood. The gene calls are TRBV4-1 and TRBJ2-7; 9 positions agree with TRBD1. This clonotype originated in an adult who was a healthcare worker with PCR-confirmed SARS-CoV-2 infection or an uninfected control (not recorded which). The CDR3 nucleotides read TGCGCCAGCAGCCAAGGAGGACAGGGGTGGGAGCAGTACTTC. Translated, it gives CASSQGGQGWEQYF.